Detailed here is one TCR beta chain. Other DNA sequences within the sample encode an identical CDR3. The source of the sample is a study of cytotoxic CD8 clonotypes in ibrutinib-treated CLL. Generated by immunoSEQ multiplex PCR, the TCRdb table keeps only in-frame clones and is missing some. The table lists hundreds of thousands of clones, under 75% of them singletons. The clonotype comes from a human donor with chronic lymphocytic leukemia. The specimen was PBMCs, collected after 24 months of ibrutinib treatment.

CDR3: CSASGETQYF. As DNA, the CDR3 is TGCAGTGCTAGTGGGGAGACCCAGTACTTC. The chain uses TRBV20-1 and TRBJ2-5; D unresolved. The CDR3 is 10 amino acids. CDR1 is DFQATT and CDR2 is SNEGSKA in the germline V gene (reference sequence). V lost 3 bases, J lost 5 bases, and 4 bases lay in between.